The following is a TCR beta chain sequence with its context. Its antigen is currently unknown. The V segment lost 10 bases and the J segment 8 bases; nucleotides outside the gene matches: 13. The V gene's germline CDR1 is SEHNR and CDR2 FQNEAQ (reference sequence). CDR3 size: 14 residues. This specimen belongs to a study of persistence of HIV-infected CD4 T cells. This was the immunoSEQ version 4 assay in survey mode. Data came from immunoSEQ multiplex PCR; TCRdb stores just in-frame clones and leaves some out. Counted here are around 30,000 clones, 75% to 85% occurring once; the ten biggest clones make up 15% to 20%. Cells were stimulated with overlapping HIV-1 Gag 15-mer peptides. CD40L-negative CD69-negative CD45RO-high memory CD4+ T cells were sorted as populations depleted of antigen-responding cells. For at least 4 years, plasma HIV-1 RNA was undetectable (<50 copies/mL).

This chain joins TRBV7-9 and TRBJ1-2, with TRBD1 matching over 10 bases. The origin of this receptor is an adult woman with HIV who was CMV-seropositive. This specimen was CD4+ T cells sorted from PBMCs after 18-hour stimulation, taken from a patient who received antiretroviral therapy. For the CDR3, the DNA is TGTGCCACCGCCCTGGCCGGGACAGGGGAAGGCTACACCTTC. Translation: CATALAGTGEGYTF.